Listed here is a single TCR beta chain. For every subset, genomic DNA was evenly distributed across several immunoSEQ plates. The assay was immunoSEQ multiplex PCR, and TCRdb's table has in-frame clones only and misses some. The sample contains 800,000 or so clones, approximately 97% of which appear only once. This sample is part of a study of shared clonotypes between healthy human individuals. Turning to the study itself: Every donor yielded three CD4 naive, three CD4 memory, two CD8 naive and one CD8 memory plate.

Naive CD8 isolation took CD45RO-negative cells positively selected for CCR7 and excluded terminally differentiated effector memory CD45RA+ cells. The germline V gene encodes CDR1 SSHAT and CDR2 FNYEAQ (reference sequence). With 5 bases removed from V and 0 bases from J, the gap between germline ends came to 11 bases. The CDR3 spans 14 residues. Sequencing input: naive CD8+ T cells sorted from blood. The V gene is TRBV7-7, the J gene TRBJ2-7; D remains ambiguous. This clonotype was sampled from a man aged 30 to 45 in good health. The DNA of the CDR3 is TGTGCCAGCAGCCCACCGGACCGCTCCTACGAGCAGTACTTC. It yields the protein CASSPPDRSYEQYF.